The 31 T cell receptor beta chains given below trace back to one sample, sequenced in a study of blood T cell repertoires in COVID-19 (dated by TCRdb to the early 2020s). Library generation was performed with the immunoSEQ multiplex PCR assay. Here the immuneACCESS table is served through TCRdb, limited to in-frame sequences with V and J called. Missing clones are a known gap in these copies; in checked studies unresolved V genes cover under half, and the rest lacks a known reason. In all, the sample holds fewer than 200,000 clones, and approximately 88% of those were seen once. In total, the top ten clones hold roughly 1.6% of the sample. Source material: peripheral blood. The receptor set was obtained from a woman in her forties or fifties with acute or convalescent COVID-19.

The gene calls are TRBV9 and TRBJ1-3, with a weak D call TRBD1 (5 bases). This CDR3 is 16 amino acids long. Germline values: CDR1 SGDLS, CDR2 YYNGEE. V lost 0 bases and J lost 7, with 17 bases in between. DNA for the CDR3: TGTGCCAGCAGCGTAGAAGGTTGGCAGGGAGGGAACACCATATATTTT. Its protein is CASSVEGWQGGNTIYF.

The chain carries TRBV9 and TRBJ2-3; TRBD2 matches 11 bases. Germline trimming cut 3 bases from V and 0 bases from J; bases unmatched to any gene: 3. The length of the CDR3 is 16 residues. Germline CDR1 is SGDLS and CDR2 is YYNGEE. The CDR3 DNA reads as TGTGCCAGCAGCGATACTAGCGGGAGAAGCACAGATACGCAGTATTTT. Protein sequence: CASSDTSGRSTDTQYF. The full variable domain, in which reference TRBV9 and TRBJ2-3 provide the parts outside the CDR3, is DSGVTQTPKHLITATGQRVTLRCSPRSGDLSVYWYQQSLDQGLQFLIQYYNGEERAKGNILERFSAQQFPDLHSELNLSSLELGDSALYFCASSDTSGRSTDTQYFGPGTRLTVL.

The chain has TRBV30 and TRBJ1-5; D might be TRBD1 (5 bases). The CDR3 covers 15 residues. Germline CDR1 is GTSNPN and CDR2 is SVGIG (reference sequence). V shed 3 bases and J shed 0 bases, with 12 bases lying between them. CDR3 DNA sequence: TGTGCCTGGAGCGTCGGACAATATAGCAATCAGCCCCAGCATTTT. Its protein product is CAWSVGQYSNQPQHF. The variable domain in full, with the rest retrieved from reference TRBV30 and TRBJ1-5, is SQTIHQWPATLVQPVGSPLSLECTVEGTSNPNLYWYRQAAGRGLQLLFYSVGIGQISSEVPQNLSASRPQDRQFILSSKKLLLSDSGFYLCAWSVGQYSNQPQHFGDGTRLSIL.

The chain has TRBV19 and TRBJ2-2; 9 bases are a match to TRBD2. V shed 5 bases and J 4 bases; nucleotides not matched to a gene: 2. Per germline, CDR1 LNHDA and CDR2 SQIVND (reference sequence). The CDR3 consists of 14 residues. DNA for the CDR3: TGTGCCAGTAGTCTGGGACTAGCCACCGGGGAGCTGTTTTTT. This sequence encodes CASSLGLATGELFF. The full variable domain, its missing parts supplied by reference TRBV19 and TRBJ2-2, is DGGITQSPKYLFRKEGQNVTLSCEQNLNHDAMYWYRQDPGQGLRLIYYSQIVNDFQKGDIAEGYSVSREKKESFPLTVTSAQKNPTAFYLCASSLGLATGELFFGEGSRLTVL.

This chain uses TRBV24-1 with TRBJ1-5; 9 nucleotides line up with TRBD1. The CDR3 is 14 amino acids. CDR1 and CDR2 (germline): KGHDR, SFDVKD. Trimming cost V 4 bases and J 5 bases; bases outside gene matches: 2. CDR3 in amino acids: CATSDRDRDQPQHF. The CDR3, as DNA: TGTGCCACCAGTGACCGGGACAGGGATCAGCCCCAGCATTTT.

V and J are TRBV5-6 and TRBJ1-2, with a weak D call TRBD1 (6 bases). Germline CDR1 is SGHDT and CDR2 is YYEEEE. CDR3 length equals 14 residues. V shed 2 bases and J shed 8 bases, with 16 bases lying between them. The CDR3 DNA reads TGTGCCAGCAGCTTCCAGGGGAAAGCGTTCGGCTACACCTTC. It encodes CASSFQGKAFGYTF. Drawing the rest from reference TRBV5-6 and TRBJ1-2, the complete variable domain is DAGVTQSPTHLIKTRGQQVTLRCSPKSGHDTVSWYQQALGQGPQFIFQYYEEEERQRGNFPDRFSGHQFPNYSSELNVNALLLGDSALYLCASSFQGKAFGYTFGSGTRLTVV.

CDR3 coding DNA: TGTGCCAGCAGTGGCCACGGAGCCTACGAGCAGTACTTC. Amino acids: CASSGHGAYEQYF. This chain connects TRBV2 to TRBJ2-7; D uncertain. Trimming cost V 4 bases and J 2 bases, with 9 bases left between them. The CDR3 runs to 13 residues. Germline lookup yields CDR1 SNHLY and CDR2 FYNNEI.

The rearrangement links TRBV6-5 to TRBJ1-1; the D gene is possibly TRBD1 (6 bases). V lost 3 bases and J lost 4, with 12 bases in between. Germline CDR1 reads MNHEY; CDR2 reads SVGAGI. CDR3 size: 14 residues. The CDR3 sequence is CASSYGGPGTEAFF. Written as DNA, the CDR3 is TGTGCCAGCAGTTATGGGGGCCCGGGCACTGAAGCTTTCTTT.

The V call is TRBV30, the J call TRBJ1-5, with D tentatively TRBD1 (5 bases). V was clipped by 3 bases and J by 1 base, with 22 bases between them. There are 18 residues in the CDR3. Germline CDR1 GTSNPN, CDR2 SVGIG (reference sequence). CDR3 protein: CAWSNQLLGAGSNQPQHF. CDR3 sequence (DNA): TGTGCCTGGAGCAACCAACTTTTAGGCGCAGGGAGCAATCAGCCCCAGCATTTT.

DNA of the CDR3: TGTGCCAGCAGCCAAGGGCTAGCGGAATACTACAATGAGCAGTTCTTC. As protein: CASSQGLAEYYNEQFF. This rearrangement joins TRBV3-1 (or the pseudogene TRBV3-2) to TRBJ2-1; 7 positions match TRBD2. Germline V gene lookup returns CDR1 LGHDT and CDR2 YNNKEL (reference sequence). The CDR3 extends over 16 amino acids. Trimming took 1 base from V and 3 from J; bases not matched to a gene: 6.

The rearrangement uses TRBV19 and TRBJ1-5; TRBD1 aligns across 7 bases. V was pared by 5 bases and J by 8 bases, with 12 bases of the junction left unmatched. CDR3 size: 15 residues. The V gene's germline CDR1 is LNHDA and CDR2 SQIVND (reference sequence). The CDR3 is CASSPNDRDTEPQHF. Written as DNA, the CDR3 is TGTGCCAGTAGTCCTAATGACAGGGATACGGAGCCCCAGCATTTT.

The chain recombines TRBV24-1 with TRBJ2-2; a weak D match, TRBD2 (6 bases). V was clipped by 3 bases and J by 7 bases, with 11 bases between them. The germline CDR1 and CDR2 sequences are KGHDR and SFDVKD. CDR3 length equals 14 residues. This CDR3 is CATSDPGSGGELFF. As DNA, the CDR3 is TGTGCCACCAGTGATCCCGGGAGTGGCGGGGAGCTGTTTTTT.

The chain combines TRBV3-1 (or the pseudogene TRBV3-2) with TRBJ1-1; 9 bases agree with TRBD1. The ends lost 7 bases at V and 8 bases at J; junction bases unmatched: 2. The CDR3 runs 11 residues. The germline V gene encodes CDR1 LGHDT and CDR2 YNNKEL (reference sequence). In DNA form, the CDR3 reads TGTGCCAGCACCGACAGGGGGGAAGCTTTCTTT. This sequence encodes CASTDRGEAFF.

The rearrangement links TRBV30 to TRBJ1-2, with 7 bases lining up with TRBD1. The junction had 4 bases not matched to a gene; V was cut back by 0 bases and J by 0 bases. The length of the CDR3 is 15 residues. Germline assignment: CDR1 GTSNPN and CDR2 SVGIG (reference sequence). The CDR3 reads CAWSVRGRANYGYTF. Written as DNA, the CDR3 is TGTGCCTGGAGTGTGAGGGGGCGGGCTAACTATGGCTACACCTTC. The full variable domain, with the rest looked up from reference TRBV30 and TRBJ1-2, is SQTIHQWPATLVQPVGSPLSLECTVEGTSNPNLYWYRQAAGRGLQLLFYSVGIGQISSEVPQNLSASRPQDRQFILSSKKLLLSDSGFYLCAWSVRGRANYGYTFGSGTRLTVV.

The chain carries TRBV12-3 or TRBV12-4 and TRBJ1-5; 8 bases agree with TRBD1. The CDR3 spans 13 residues. With 7 bases clipped from V and 7 bases from J, the junction kept 6 bases outside the gene matches. CDR3 in amino acids: CASTPDRDQPQHF. CDR3 in DNA: TGTGCCAGCACCCCGGACAGGGACCAGCCCCAGCATTTT.

The chain is built from TRBV7-9 and TRBJ1-3, with D possibly TRBD1 on 6 matching bases. From germline, CDR1 is SEHNR and CDR2 FQNEAQ (reference sequence). The CDR3 has 13 amino acids. The V and J ends lost 6 bases and 7 bases respectively, with 13 bases between them. The CDR3 loop reads CASSWTAGNTIYF. The CDR3 DNA reads TGTGCCAGCAGTTGGACAGCCGGGAACACCATATATTTT.

This rearrangement joins TRBV19 to TRBJ2-3; 10 nucleotides match TRBD1. The junction had 2 bases not matched to a gene; V was cut back by 8 bases and J by 3 bases. There are 13 residues in the CDR3. Germline V lookup: CDR1 LNHDA, CDR2 SQIVND (reference sequence). This CDR3 reads CASGGQGTDTQYF. CDR3 bases: TGTGCCAGTGGGGGACAGGGGACAGATACGCAGTATTTT.

The genes are TRBV30 and TRBJ2-3; D may be TRBD2 (7 bases). The germline V gene has CDR1 GTSNPN and CDR2 SVGIG (reference sequence). CDR3 length: 16 amino acids. V lost 3 bases, J lost 0 bases, and 16 bases lay in between. The CDR3 loop is CAWRLEKGGSTDTQYF. For the CDR3, the DNA is TGTGCCTGGAGGCTAGAGAAGGGGGGGAGCACAGATACGCAGTATTTT.

In DNA, the CDR3 is TGTGCCAGCAGTGACGGGGGACGGGCCTATGGCTACACCTTC. Its protein product is CASSDGGRAYGYTF. The rearrangement links TRBV6-2 or TRBV6-3 to TRBJ1-2; D might be TRBD1 (5 bases). The CDR3 totals 14 residues. Germline V gene data show CDR1 as MNHEY and CDR2 as SVGEGT. V lost 5 bases and J lost 4, with 14 bases in between.

The chain uses TRBV7-2 and TRBJ1-2; 9 bases agree with TRBD1. J was trimmed by 3 bases and V by 5 bases; bases with no gene match: 7. Germline V gene sequence: CDR1 SGHTA, CDR2 FQGNSA. The length of the CDR3 is 15 residues. CDR3 amino acids: CASSTRDRVHYGYTF. The CDR3 DNA follows: TGTGCCAGCAGCACACGGGACAGGGTTCACTATGGCTACACCTTC.

The gene calls are TRBV29-1 and TRBJ2-1; D is uncertain. Germline CDR1 is SQVTM and CDR2 is ANQGSEA. V lost 1 base and J lost 6, with 13 bases in between. This CDR3 has 14 residues. The CDR3 bases are TGCAGCGTTGAAGGGAGCAGCTACCTCAATGAGCAGTTCTTC. It codes for CSVEGSSYLNEQFF.

The chain has TRBV15 and TRBJ2-3, with 8 bases fitting TRBD1. Germline CDR1 is LNHNV and CDR2 is YYDKDF (reference sequence). Losses at the gene ends were 0 bases for V and 2 bases for J; bases not matched to a gene: 7. The CDR3 is made up of 17 amino acids. The CDR3 DNA reads as TGTGCCACCAGCAGAGATCTGGCAGGGGGCCTCACAGATACGCAGTATTTT. Protein: CATSRDLAGGLTDTQYF. The entire variable domain, with the rest obtained from reference TRBV15 and TRBJ2-3, is as follows: DAMVIQNPRYQVTQFGKPVTLSCSQTLNHNVMYWYQQKSSQAPKLLFHYYDKDFNNEADTPDNFQSRRPNTSFCFLDIRSPGLGDTAMYLCATSRDLAGGLTDTQYFGPGTRLTVL.

The V and J genes are TRBV3-1 (or the pseudogene TRBV3-2) and TRBJ1-1; D perhaps matches TRBD1 (6 bases). Trimming cost V 3 bases and J 2 bases, with 10 bases left between them. Germline CDR1 LGHDT, CDR2 YNNKEL (reference sequence). CDR3 size: 14 residues. The CDR3 loop reads CASSQAGANTEAFF. CDR3 nucleotides: TGTGCCAGCAGCCAGGCAGGGGCAAACACTGAAGCTTTCTTT.

The chain joins TRBV29-1 to TRBJ2-1; 10 positions agree with TRBD2. This CDR3 spans 15 amino acids. CDR1 SQVTM and CDR2 ANQGSEA come from the germline V gene. Trimming cost V 4 bases and J 4 bases; bases outside gene matches: 7. The CDR3 sequence is CSVGNSGRKYNEQFF. The CDR3 DNA is TGCAGCGTTGGAAATAGCGGGAGGAAGTACAATGAGCAGTTCTTC.

V usage is TRBV19 and J usage is TRBJ2-7; D is perhaps TRBD1 (6 bases). The CDR3 sequence is 15 residues long. V gave up 5 bases and J gave up 0 bases, with 14 bases separating them. Germline V gene lookup returns CDR1 LNHDA and CDR2 SQIVND (reference sequence). The CDR3, as DNA: TGTGCCAGTAGTCCGCGGACAGATCGCTCCTACGAGCAGTACTTC. Its translation: CASSPRTDRSYEQYF.

DNA of the CDR3: TGTGCCTGCGAATGGGCCGGGGGTAGCAATCAGCCCCAGCATTTT. Protein: CACEWAGGSNQPQHF. The V and J genes are TRBV30 and TRBJ1-5, with D maybe TRBD1 (5 bases). The CDR3 contains 15 residues. The V and J ends lost 6 bases and 0 bases respectively, with 15 bases between them. The germline gives CDR1 GTSNPN, CDR2 SVGIG (reference sequence). The full variable domain, with the rest looked up from reference TRBV30 and TRBJ1-5, is SQTIHQWPATLVQPVGSPLSLECTVEGTSNPNLYWYRQAAGRGLQLLFYSVGIGQISSEVPQNLSASRPQDRQFILSSKKLLLSDSGFYLCACEWAGGSNQPQHFGDGTRLSIL.

The chain recombines TRBV3-1 (or the pseudogene TRBV3-2) with TRBJ2-5, with 9 bases that match TRBD2. Trimming cost V 4 bases and J 2 bases; bases outside gene matches: 5. Germline CDR1 reads LGHDT; CDR2 reads YNNKEL (reference sequence). The CDR3 length is 15 residues. CDR3 in DNA: TGTGCCAGCAGCCTGATGAGCGGGAGGCAAGAGACCCAGTACTTC. Translation: CASSLMSGRQETQYF.

The V call is TRBV2, the J call TRBJ2-7; tentative D call: TRBD2 (5 bases). The CDR3 is made up of 13 amino acids. Germline lookup yields CDR1 SNHLY and CDR2 FYNNEI. With 6 bases removed from V and 0 bases from J, the gap between germline ends came to 9 bases. The CDR3 reads CASRADSSYEQYF. The CDR3 coding sequence is TGTGCCAGCAGGGCGGACTCCTCCTACGAGCAGTACTTC. The full variable domain, with the rest looked up from reference TRBV2 and TRBJ2-7, is EPEVTQTPSHQVTQMGQEVILRCVPISNHLYFYWYRQILGQKVEFLVSFYNNEISEKSEIFDDQFSVERPDGSNFTLKIRSTKLEDSAMYFCASRADSSYEQYFGPGTRLTVT.

The chain is built from TRBV6-1 and TRBJ2-1; D gene ambiguous. The germline V and J ends were trimmed by 1 base and 1 base, with 8 bases remaining between them. Looked up from germline, CDR1 is MNHNS and CDR2 is SASEGT. The CDR3 totals 15 residues. The CDR3 is CASSEGTVSYNEQFF. In DNA, the CDR3 is TGTGCCAGCAGTGAAGGCACTGTATCCTACAATGAGCAGTTCTTC.

V is TRBV27 and J is TRBJ1-2; 8 positions agree with TRBD1. From germline, CDR1 is MNHEY and CDR2 SMNVEV (reference sequence). Unmatched junction bases numbered 4, after V lost 0 bases and J lost 4 bases. The CDR3 is made up of 15 amino acids. This CDR3 is CASSLSRGPLYGYTF. CDR3 DNA sequence: TGTGCCAGCAGTTTATCCAGGGGGCCCCTCTATGGCTACACCTTC.

The V gene is TRBV4-1, the J gene TRBJ2-3; 8 nucleotides agree with TRBD2. The CDR3 is made up of 16 amino acids. The germline V gene has CDR1 MGHRA and CDR2 YSYEKL. V lost 3 bases, J lost 2 bases, and 7 bases stayed unmatched. CDR3 DNA sequence: TGCGCCAGCAGCCACCGAGCGGGAGAGATCACAGATACGCAGTATTTT. Translated, it gives CASSHRAGEITDTQYF.